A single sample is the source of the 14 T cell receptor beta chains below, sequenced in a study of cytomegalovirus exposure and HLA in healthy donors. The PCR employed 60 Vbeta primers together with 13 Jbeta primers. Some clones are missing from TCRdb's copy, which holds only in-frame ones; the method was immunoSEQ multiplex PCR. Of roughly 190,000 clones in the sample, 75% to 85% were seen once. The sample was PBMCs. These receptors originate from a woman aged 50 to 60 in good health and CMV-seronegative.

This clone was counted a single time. CDR3 sequence: CASSEVSGSNQPQHF. CDR3 coding DNA: TGTGCCAGCAGTGAAGTTTCAGGGTCCAATCAGCCCCAGCATTTT. The chain joins TRBV6-1 to TRBJ1-5, with a possible D match to TRBD1 (5 bases). The CDR3 is 15 residues long. V lost 1 base, J lost 3 bases, and 10 bases lay in between. Germline CDR1 is MNHNS and CDR2 is SASEGT.

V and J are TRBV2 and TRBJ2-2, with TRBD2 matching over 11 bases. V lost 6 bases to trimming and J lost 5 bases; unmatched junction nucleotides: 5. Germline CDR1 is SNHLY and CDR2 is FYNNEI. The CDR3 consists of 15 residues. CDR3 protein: CASRGTSGRTGELFF. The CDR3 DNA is TGTGCCAGCAGGGGGACTAGCGGTCGAACCGGGGAGCTGTTTTTT.

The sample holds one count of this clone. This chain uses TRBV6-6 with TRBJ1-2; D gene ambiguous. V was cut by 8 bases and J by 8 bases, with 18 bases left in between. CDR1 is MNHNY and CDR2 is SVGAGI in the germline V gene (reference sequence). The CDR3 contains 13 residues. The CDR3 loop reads CASRRNRGGGYTF. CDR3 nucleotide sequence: TGTGCCAGCCGAAGGAACCGTGGAGGGGGCTACACCTTC.

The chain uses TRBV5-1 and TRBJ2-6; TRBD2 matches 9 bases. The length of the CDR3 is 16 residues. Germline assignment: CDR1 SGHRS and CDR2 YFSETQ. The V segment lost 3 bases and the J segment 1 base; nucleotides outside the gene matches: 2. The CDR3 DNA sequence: TGCGCCAGCAGCTCCGCGGGGGGGTCTGGGGCCAACGTCCTGACTTTC. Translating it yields CASSSAGGSGANVLTF.

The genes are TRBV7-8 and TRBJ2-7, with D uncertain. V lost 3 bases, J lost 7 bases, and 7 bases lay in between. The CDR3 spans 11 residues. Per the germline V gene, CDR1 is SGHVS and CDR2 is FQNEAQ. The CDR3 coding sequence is TGTGCCAGCAGCTTTCGGGTGGAGCAGTACTTC. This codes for CASSFRVEQYF.

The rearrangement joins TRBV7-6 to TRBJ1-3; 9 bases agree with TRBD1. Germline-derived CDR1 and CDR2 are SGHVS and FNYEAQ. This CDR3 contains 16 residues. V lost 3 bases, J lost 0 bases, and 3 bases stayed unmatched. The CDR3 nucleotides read TGTGCCAGCAGCTTGGGGACAGGGACCTCTGGAAACACCATATATTTT. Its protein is CASSLGTGTSGNTIYF.

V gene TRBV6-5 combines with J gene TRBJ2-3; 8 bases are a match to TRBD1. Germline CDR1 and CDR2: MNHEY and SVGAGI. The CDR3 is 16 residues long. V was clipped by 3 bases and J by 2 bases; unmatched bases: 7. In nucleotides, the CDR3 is TGTGCCAGCAGTTATTTACCGACAGGGGTCACAGATACGCAGTATTTT. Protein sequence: CASSYLPTGVTDTQYF.

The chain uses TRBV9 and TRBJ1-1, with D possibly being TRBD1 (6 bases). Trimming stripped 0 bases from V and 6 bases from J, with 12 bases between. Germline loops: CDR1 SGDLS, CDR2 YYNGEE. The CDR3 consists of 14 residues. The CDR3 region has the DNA TGTGCCAGCAGCGTAGATTTGGGGGCCGCTGAAGCTTTCTTT. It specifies CASSVDLGAAEAFF.

This CDR3 reads CASSPGAGSYNEQFF. The CDR3 nucleotides read TGTGCCAGCTCACCAGGAGCGGGCTCCTACAATGAGCAGTTCTTC. This sequence joins TRBV18 and TRBJ2-1, with a tentative D call TRBD2 (6 bases). The CDR3 extends over 15 amino acids. The germline CDR1 and CDR2 sequences are KGHSH and LQKENI. With 2 bases removed from V and 0 bases from J, the gap between germline ends came to 8 bases.

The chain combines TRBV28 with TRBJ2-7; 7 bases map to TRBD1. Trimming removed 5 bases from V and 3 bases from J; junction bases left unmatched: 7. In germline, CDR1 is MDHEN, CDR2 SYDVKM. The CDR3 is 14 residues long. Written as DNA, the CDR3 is TGTGCCAGCAGTCAACAGGACAGGCTCTACGAGCAGTACTTC. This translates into CASSQQDRLYEQYF.

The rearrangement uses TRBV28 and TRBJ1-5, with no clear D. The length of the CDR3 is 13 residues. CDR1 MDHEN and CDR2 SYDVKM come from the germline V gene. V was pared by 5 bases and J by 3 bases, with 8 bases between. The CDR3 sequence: CASSHRHNQPQHF. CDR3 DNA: TGTGCCAGCAGTCACCGACACAATCAGCCCCAGCATTTT.

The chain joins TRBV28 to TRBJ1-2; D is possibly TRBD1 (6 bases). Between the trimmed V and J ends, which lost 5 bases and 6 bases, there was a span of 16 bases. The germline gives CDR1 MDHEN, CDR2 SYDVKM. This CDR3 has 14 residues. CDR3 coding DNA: TGTGCCAGCAGTCCCCCGAGGCCAGGGGATGGCTACACCTTC. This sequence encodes CASSPPRPGDGYTF.

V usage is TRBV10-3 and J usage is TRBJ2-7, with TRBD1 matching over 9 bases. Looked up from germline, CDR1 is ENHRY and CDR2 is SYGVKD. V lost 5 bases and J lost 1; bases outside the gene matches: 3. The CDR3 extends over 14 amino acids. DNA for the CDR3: TGTGCCATCAGTTTGGGACAGGGATCCTACGAGCAGTACTTC. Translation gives CAISLGQGSYEQYF.

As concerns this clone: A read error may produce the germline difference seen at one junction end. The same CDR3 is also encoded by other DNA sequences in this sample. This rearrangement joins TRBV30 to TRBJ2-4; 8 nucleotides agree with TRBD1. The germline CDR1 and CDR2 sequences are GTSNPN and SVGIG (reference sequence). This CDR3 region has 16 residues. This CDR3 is CVWTRDRNLAKNIQYF. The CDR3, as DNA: TGTGTCTGGACCCGGGACAGGAACTTAGCCAAAAACATTCAGTACTTC.